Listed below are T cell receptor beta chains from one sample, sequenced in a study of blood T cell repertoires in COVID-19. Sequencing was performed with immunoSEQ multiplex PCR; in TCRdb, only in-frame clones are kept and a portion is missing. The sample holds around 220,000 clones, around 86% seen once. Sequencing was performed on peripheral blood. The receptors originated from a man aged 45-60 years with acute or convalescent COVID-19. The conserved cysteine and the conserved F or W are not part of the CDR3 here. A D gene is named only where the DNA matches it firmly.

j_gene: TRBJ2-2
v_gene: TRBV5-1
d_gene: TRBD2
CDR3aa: ASSPTVVKAGDTGELF

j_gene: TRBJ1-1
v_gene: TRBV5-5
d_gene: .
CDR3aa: ASSVGLQPEAF

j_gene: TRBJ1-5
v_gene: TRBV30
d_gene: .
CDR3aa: AWSVRGNQPQH

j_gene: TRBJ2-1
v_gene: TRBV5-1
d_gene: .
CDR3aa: ASSTTSGGQDNEQF

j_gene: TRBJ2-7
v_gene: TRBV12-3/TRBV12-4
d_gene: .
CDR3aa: ASSLTPFYEQY

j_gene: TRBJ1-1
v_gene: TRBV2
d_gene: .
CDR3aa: ASNPRRGTTNTEAF

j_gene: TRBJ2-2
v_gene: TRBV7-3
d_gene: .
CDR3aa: ASTPFPGVNTGELF

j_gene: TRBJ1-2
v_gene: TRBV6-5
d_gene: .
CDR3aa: ASSYRSGTWTGYT

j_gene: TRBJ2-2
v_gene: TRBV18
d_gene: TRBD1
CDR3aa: ASSTGQYTGELF

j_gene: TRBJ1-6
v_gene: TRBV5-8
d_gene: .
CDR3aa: ASRPTGPTYNSPLH

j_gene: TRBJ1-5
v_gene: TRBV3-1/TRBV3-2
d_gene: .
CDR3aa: ASSQYNPGNRGNQPQH

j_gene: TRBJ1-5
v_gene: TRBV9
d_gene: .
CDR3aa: ASSSGGISNQPQH

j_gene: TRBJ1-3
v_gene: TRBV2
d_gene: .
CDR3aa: ASYVIRVPGNTIY

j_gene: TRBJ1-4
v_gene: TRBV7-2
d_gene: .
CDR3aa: ASSLWQGNEKLF

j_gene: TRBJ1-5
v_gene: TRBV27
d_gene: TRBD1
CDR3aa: ASSSGTGYSNQPQH

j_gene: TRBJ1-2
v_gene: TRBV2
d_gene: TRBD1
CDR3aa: ASSDRGRFYGYT

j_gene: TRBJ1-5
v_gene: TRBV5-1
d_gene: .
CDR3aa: ASSSNSNQPQH

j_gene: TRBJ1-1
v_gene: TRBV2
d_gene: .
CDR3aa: ASSRRGFSGDRMNTEAF

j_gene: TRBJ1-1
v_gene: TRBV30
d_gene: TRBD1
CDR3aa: AWSFTGGKGNTEAF

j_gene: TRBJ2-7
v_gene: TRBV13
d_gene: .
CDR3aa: ASSLDSSYEQY

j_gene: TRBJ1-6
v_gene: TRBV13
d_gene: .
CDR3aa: ASTGGGRGSPLH

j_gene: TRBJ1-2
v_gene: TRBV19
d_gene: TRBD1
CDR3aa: ATSESGGGRYGYT